The entry below gives a single T cell receptor (beta chain) sequence along with its context. The record originates from a study of shared clonotypes between healthy human individuals. CDR3 size: 15 residues. V was clipped by 2 bases and J by 0 bases, with 10 bases between them. Germline V gene sequence: CDR1 MNHEY, CDR2 SMNVEV (reference sequence). Sequenced by immunoSEQ multiplex PCR; TCRdb stores in-frame clones only, minus some. Here the sample spans approximately 480,000 clones, about three quarters being singletons. Source material: PBMCs. The origin of this receptor is a woman aged 40 to 55 in good health. Some clones in this sample may be carry-over from other donors' samples. The chain carries TRBV27 and TRBJ1-2; the D is unclear. In DNA, the CDR3 is TGTGCCAGCAGTTTACGAGCTCCTCCTAACTATGGCTACACCTTC. This translates into CASSLRAPPNYGYTF.